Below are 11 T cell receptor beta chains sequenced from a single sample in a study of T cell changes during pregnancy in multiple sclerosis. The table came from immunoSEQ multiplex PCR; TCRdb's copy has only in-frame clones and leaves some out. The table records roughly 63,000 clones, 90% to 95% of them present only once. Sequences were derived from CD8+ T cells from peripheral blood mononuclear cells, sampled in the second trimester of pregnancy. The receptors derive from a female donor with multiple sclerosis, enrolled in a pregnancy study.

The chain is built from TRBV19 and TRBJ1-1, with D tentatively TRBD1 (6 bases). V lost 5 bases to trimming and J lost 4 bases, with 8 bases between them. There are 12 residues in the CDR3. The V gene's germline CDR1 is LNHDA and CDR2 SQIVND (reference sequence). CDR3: CASSLQGTEAFF. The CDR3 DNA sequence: TGTGCCAGTAGTCTACAGGGCACTGAAGCTTTCTTT. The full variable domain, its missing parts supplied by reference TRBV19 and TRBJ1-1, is DGGITQSPKYLFRKEGQNVTLSCEQNLNHDAMYWYRQDPGQGLRLIYYSQIVNDFQKGDIAEGYSVSREKKESFPLTVTSAQKNPTAFYLCASSLQGTEAFFGQGTRLTVV.

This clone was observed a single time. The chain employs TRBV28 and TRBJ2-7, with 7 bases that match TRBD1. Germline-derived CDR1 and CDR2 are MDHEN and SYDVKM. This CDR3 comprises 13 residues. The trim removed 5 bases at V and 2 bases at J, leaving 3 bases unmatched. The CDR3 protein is CASSQTGTYEQYF. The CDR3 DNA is TGTGCCAGCAGTCAGACAGGGACCTACGAGCAGTACTTC.

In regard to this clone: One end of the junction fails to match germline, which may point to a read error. In DNA, the CDR3 is TGCAGCGTTGCTACATGGGAGGGCTATACCTTC. Translating gives CSVATWEGYTF. This chain links TRBV29-1 with TRBJ1-2, with unresolved D. This CDR3 region has 11 residues. The germline gives CDR1 SQVTM, CDR2 ANQGSEA.

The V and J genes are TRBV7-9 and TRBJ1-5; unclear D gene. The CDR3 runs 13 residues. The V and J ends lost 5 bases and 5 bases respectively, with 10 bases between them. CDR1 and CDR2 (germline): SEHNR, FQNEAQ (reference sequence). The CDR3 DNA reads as TGTGCCAGCAGCGCCCGATTAGATCAGCCCCAGCATTTT. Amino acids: CASSARLDQPQHF. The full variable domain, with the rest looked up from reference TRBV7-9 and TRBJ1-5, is DTGVSQNPRHKITKRGQNVTFRCDPISEHNRLYWYRQTLGQGPEFLTYFQNEAQLEKSRLLSDRFSAERPKGSFSTLEIQRTEQGDSAMYLCASSARLDQPQHFGDGTRLSIL.

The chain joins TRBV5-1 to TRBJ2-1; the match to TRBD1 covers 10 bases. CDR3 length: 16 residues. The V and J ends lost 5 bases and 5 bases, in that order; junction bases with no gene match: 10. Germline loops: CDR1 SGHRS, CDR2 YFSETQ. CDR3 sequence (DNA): TGCGCCAGCAGTCTTACGGGACAGGGGATTAACAATGAGCAGTTCTTC. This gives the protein CASSLTGQGINNEQFF.

In DNA, the CDR3 is TGTGCCAGCAGCTTAGAAACTAGCGGACTACTTTTCGAGCAGTACTTC. The encoded protein is CASSLETSGLLFEQYF. The gene calls are TRBV11-2 and TRBJ2-7; 8 bases align to TRBD2. There are 16 residues in the CDR3. CDR1 is SGHAT, CDR2 FQNNGV, per germline. Trimming cost V 0 bases and J 6 bases; bases outside gene matches: 10. The entire variable domain, with the rest obtained from reference TRBV11-2 and TRBJ2-7, is as follows: EAGVAQSPRYKIIEKRQSVAFWCNPISGHATLYWYQQILGQGPKLLIQFQNNGVVDDSQLPKDRFSAERLKGVDSTLKIQPAKLEDSAVYLCASSLETSGLLFEQYFGPGTRLTVT.

The CDR3 nucleotides are TGTGCCAGCAGGCTAGGGACAGCGTCTAATCAGCCCCAGCATTTT. Residues: CASRLGTASNQPQHF. The chain uses TRBV28 and TRBJ1-5; 7 bases map to TRBD1. J lost 4 bases, V lost 6 bases, and 9 bases had no gene match. This CDR3 has 15 amino acids. CDR1 and CDR2 from the germline V gene are MDHEN and SYDVKM.

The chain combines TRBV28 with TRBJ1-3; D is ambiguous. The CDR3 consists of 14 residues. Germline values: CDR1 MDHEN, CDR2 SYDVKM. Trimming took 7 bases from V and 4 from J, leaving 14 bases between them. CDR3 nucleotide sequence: TGTGCCAGCACCCCGAGTAGAGGAGGAAACACCATATATTTT. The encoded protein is CASTPSRGGNTIYF.

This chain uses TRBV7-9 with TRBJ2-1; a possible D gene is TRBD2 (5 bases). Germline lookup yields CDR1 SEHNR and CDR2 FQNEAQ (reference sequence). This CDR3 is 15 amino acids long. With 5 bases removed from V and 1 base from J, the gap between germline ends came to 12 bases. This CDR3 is CASSPIGSSYNEQFF. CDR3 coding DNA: TGTGCCAGCAGCCCCATTGGGAGTTCCTACAATGAGCAGTTCTTC. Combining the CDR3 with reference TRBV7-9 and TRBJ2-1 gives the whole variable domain DTGVSQNPRHKITKRGQNVTFRCDPISEHNRLYWYRQTLGQGPEFLTYFQNEAQLEKSRLLSDRFSAERPKGSFSTLEIQRTEQGDSAMYLCASSPIGSSYNEQFFGPGTRLTVL.

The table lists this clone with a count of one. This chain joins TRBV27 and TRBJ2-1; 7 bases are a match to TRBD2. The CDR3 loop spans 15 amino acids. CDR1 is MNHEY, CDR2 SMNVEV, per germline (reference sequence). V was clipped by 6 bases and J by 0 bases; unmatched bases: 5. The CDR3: CASRLGGSSYNEQFF. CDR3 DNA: TGTGCCAGCAGGTTGGGGGGGAGCTCCTACAATGAGCAGTTCTTC.

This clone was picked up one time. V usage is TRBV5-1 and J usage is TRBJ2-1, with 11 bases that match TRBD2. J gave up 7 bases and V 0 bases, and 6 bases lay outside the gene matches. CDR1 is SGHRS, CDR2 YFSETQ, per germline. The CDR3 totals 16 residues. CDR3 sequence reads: CASSLELAGGPNEQFF. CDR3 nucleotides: TGCGCCAGCAGCTTGGAGCTAGCGGGGGGACCTAATGAGCAGTTCTTC.